One and the same sample provided the 27 T cell receptor beta chains below, sequenced in a study of CD8 T cells in ankylosing spondylitis. Overall study findings and caveats: Ankylosing spondylitis blood appeared to be characterized by a TCR beta motif of about 8 highly homologous variants.

TCRdb passed the 5' RACE reads through MiXCR, listing each CDR3 protein once. The sample records some 330,000 distinct CDR3 sequences, approximately 8.2% being singletons. These receptors' antigens are unknown. What was sequenced was blood, either unsorted or a sorted T cell fraction (not recorded which). The receptors stem from a male donor with ankylosing spondylitis.

V usage is TRBV6-1 and J usage is TRBJ2-1; no clear D gene. The CDR3 has 13 amino acids. Trimming shortened V by 7 bases and J by 2 bases, and 9 bases separated the two germline ends. CDR1 is MNHNS and CDR2 is SASEGT in the germline V gene. CDR3 loop: CASKMDPYNEQFF. The CDR3 coding sequence is TGTGCCAGCAAGATGGACCCCTACAATGAGCAGTTCTTC.

This clonotype was observed at least ten times. The chain couples TRBV12-3 or TRBV12-4 to TRBJ2-1; a possible D gene is TRBD2 (6 bases). This CDR3 has 13 residues. With 3 bases removed from V and 10 bases from J, the gap between germline ends came to 13 bases. CDR3 protein: CASSLAGLDEQFF. In DNA form, the CDR3 reads TGTGCCAGCAGTTTGGCGGGACTTGACGAGCAGTTCTTC.

This clonotype has more than one count but fewer than ten. V and J are TRBV9 and TRBJ2-2, with 7 bases aligning to TRBD2. The CDR3 spans 16 residues. CDR1 and CDR2 from the germline V gene are SGDLS and YYNGEE. V was pared by 7 bases and J by 6 bases, with 15 bases of the junction left unmatched. CDR3 DNA: TGTGCCAGCGCCGTGACCAGCGGGATCACCCCCGGGGAGCTGTTTTTT. It encodes CASAVTSGITPGELFF.

This chain joins TRBV12-3 or TRBV12-4 and TRBJ2-1; weak D call: TRBD2 (5 bases). The V end lost 3 bases, the J end lost 7 bases, and 22 bases lay between the germline ends. This CDR3 has 17 residues. CDR3 sequence: CASSFGVGESMGNEQFF. CDR3 in DNA: TGTGCCAGCAGTTTTGGCGTCGGGGAGAGTATGGGGAATGAGCAGTTCTTC.

V and J are TRBV28 and TRBJ2-2; the match to TRBD2 covers 9 bases. The junction had 16 bases not matched to a gene; V was cut back by 1 base and J by 7 bases. The CDR3 totals 19 residues. Germline CDR1 reads MDHEN; CDR2 reads SYDVKM. The CDR3 sequence is CASSLYFRGGGRAFGELFF. The CDR3 DNA follows: TGTGCCAGCAGTTTATATTTCCGTGGAGGCGGGAGGGCCTTCGGGGAGCTGTTTTTT.

There are many counts of this clonotype. CDR3 coding DNA: TGTGCCAGCAGTTACTCGACCAGCAATCAGCCCCAGCATTTT. Its translation: CASSYSTSNQPQHF. The chain recombines TRBV6-5 with TRBJ1-5; D is ambiguous. The CDR3 length is 14 residues. V was pared by 0 bases and J by 1 base, with 4 bases between. CDR1 is MNHEY, CDR2 SVGAGI, per germline.

This clonotype was recorded a few times. The chain couples TRBV7-6 to TRBJ1-5, with D perhaps TRBD1 (5 bases). In germline, CDR1 is SGHVS, CDR2 FNYEAQ. The CDR3 loop spans 16 amino acids. V lost 6 bases and J 4 bases, leaving 19 bases between the germline ends. The CDR3 here is CASSLMGGRGNQPQHF. The CDR3 DNA follows: TGTGCCAGCAGTCTCATGGGGGGGAGAGGGAATCAGCCCCAGCATTTT.

This clonotype occurred a few times. The chain uses TRBV5-1 and TRBJ2-1; D is perhaps TRBD1 or TRBD2 (8 bases each). Trimming took 1 base from V and 8 from J, leaving 31 bases between them. In germline, CDR1 is SGHRS, CDR2 YFSETQ. The CDR3 consists of 20 residues. The CDR3 DNA reads TGCGCCAGCAGCTTGTTTCTTGGCCTCGGGGGGGGACAGGTAGTAGATGAGCAGTTCTTC. Its translation is CASSLFLGLGGGQVVDEQFF.

As concerns this clonotype: Since no conserved phenylalanine or tryptophan closes the CDR3, a read error is the likely cause. It is unclear where the CDR3 begins or ends on the DNA, so no DNA is shown, and the CDR3 is as TCRdb lists it. The J gene is TRBJ2-1, the V gene TRBV20-1; TRBD2 is the table's D call, not checked against the DNA. Germline V gene data show CDR1 as DFQATT and CDR2 as SNEGSKA (reference sequence). Both ends counted, the CDR3 spans 14 residues. CDR3 amino acids: CSALIAGTYNEQLV.

This clonotype was observed a handful of times. The chain couples TRBV14 to TRBJ2-6; D gene unclear. In germline, CDR1 is SGHDN, CDR2 FVKESK. This CDR3 contains 15 residues. The germline V and J ends were trimmed by 3 bases and 6 bases, with 12 bases remaining between them. The CDR3 reads CASSQKGTAANVLTF. CDR3 DNA: TGTGCCAGCAGCCAGAAGGGTACGGCGGCCAACGTCCTGACTTTC.

This clonotype was picked up many times. This rearrangement joins TRBV10-3 to TRBJ1-2; D possibly corresponds to TRBD1 (5 bases). The CDR3 consists of 13 residues. Trimming shortened V by 3 bases and J by 4 bases, and 9 bases separated the two germline ends. Germline values: CDR1 ENHRY, CDR2 SYGVKD. CDR3 nucleotides: TGTGCCATCAGTGATCGACAGTCCTATGGCTACACCTTC. Residues: CAISDRQSYGYTF.

This clonotype appeared many times. V is TRBV20-1 and J is TRBJ2-5, with 8 bases lining up with TRBD2. The V segment lost 4 bases and the J segment 4 bases; nucleotides outside the gene matches: 14. CDR3 length: 16 residues. CDR1 and CDR2 from the germline V gene are DFQATT and SNEGSKA (reference sequence). In nucleotides, the CDR3 is TGCAGTGCTACCGTCCCCTTCGGGCTAGCGGGAGAGACCCAGTACTTC. This codes for CSATVPFGLAGETQYF.

The rearrangement uses TRBV20-1 and TRBJ2-5; D gene ambiguous. Germline V CDR1 and CDR2: DFQATT, SNEGSKA (reference sequence). The CDR3 contains 12 residues. V lost 7 bases and J 3 bases, leaving 12 bases between the germline ends. The CDR3 is CSGGQTKETQYF. The CDR3 nucleotides read TGCAGTGGTGGGCAGACAAAAGAGACCCAGTACTTC.

This clonotype was recorded many times. The V call is TRBV2, the J call TRBJ1-5; D call uncertain. Trimming cost V 8 bases and J 3 bases, with 14 bases left between them. There are 14 residues in the CDR3. The V gene's germline CDR1 is SNHLY and CDR2 FYNNEI. The CDR3 bases are TGTGCCAGCGGGAGGGAAGGTGACAATCAGCCCCAGCATTTT. Its translation is CASGREGDNQPQHF.

This clonotype has ten or more counts. The chain recombines TRBV25-1 with TRBJ2-7; the D gene could be TRBD1 or TRBD2 (6 bases each). Germline V gives CDR1 MGHDK, CDR2 SYGVNS. Trimming cost V 1 base and J 4 bases, with 17 bases left between them. The CDR3 is 16 amino acids. The CDR3 region is CASSEFEARGGYEQYF. The DNA for the CDR3 is TGTGCCAGCAGTGAATTCGAGGCCAGGGGAGGATACGAGCAGTACTTC.

The V gene is TRBV20-1, the J gene TRBJ1-4; 11 bases align to TRBD1. This CDR3 has 20 residues. J lost 0 bases, V lost 1 base, and 13 bases had no gene match. The germline V gene encodes CDR1 DFQATT and CDR2 SNEGSKA (reference sequence). CDR3 DNA sequence: TGCAGTGCTAGAGCGTACCGGGACAGGGGGTCCCCTGCAACTAATGAAAAACTGTTTTTT. This codes for CSARAYRDRGSPATNEKLFF.

The chain couples TRBV29-1 to TRBJ2-1; D gene unclear. Germline CDR1 and CDR2: SQVTM and ANQGSEA. This CDR3 has 11 residues. V was cut by 5 bases and J by 2 bases, with 4 bases left in between. This CDR3 is CSVPTYNEQFF. CDR3 coding DNA: TGCAGCGTTCCGACCTACAATGAGCAGTTCTTC.

V is TRBV28 and J is TRBJ2-4; 7 bases match TRBD2. This CDR3 has 16 amino acids. Germline V gene sequence: CDR1 MDHEN, CDR2 SYDVKM. The ends lost 3 bases at V and 4 bases at J; junction bases unmatched: 9. DNA for the CDR3: TGTGCCAGCAGTTTTTGGCGGGAGATGGGGAAAAACATTCAGTACTTC. It translates to CASSFWREMGKNIQYF. Looking up the rest from reference TRBV28 and TRBJ2-4 gives the full variable domain: DVKVTQSSRYLVKRTGEKVFLECVQDMDHENMFWYRQDPGLGLRLIYFSYDVKMKEKGDIPEGYSVSREKKERFSLILESASTNQTSMYLCASSFWREMGKNIQYFGAGTRLSVL.

This clonotype has a count of ten or more. V is TRBV5-6 and J is TRBJ2-5; D may be TRBD1 (5 bases). This CDR3 has 16 amino acids. V shed 3 bases and J shed 4 bases, with 19 bases lying between them. The germline CDR1 and CDR2 sequences are SGHDT and YYEEEE. As DNA, the CDR3 is TGTGCCAGCAGCTCCGTTCCAGTAGGGGTGGGAGAGACCCAGTACTTC. Residues: CASSSVPVGVGETQYF.

In its sample, this clonotype was seen a few times. The chain uses TRBV12-3 or TRBV12-4 and TRBJ1-6; a possible D gene is TRBD1 (5 bases). V was cut by 3 bases and J by 8 bases, with 5 bases left in between. The CDR3 totals 12 residues. The CDR3 sequence is CASSLGHSPLHF. In DNA, the CDR3 is TGTGCCAGCAGTTTGGGGCATTCACCCCTCCACTTT.

This clonotype was seen ten or more times. The chain couples TRBV7-8 to TRBJ2-1, with 10 bases aligning to TRBD2. Germline lookup yields CDR1 SGHVS and CDR2 FQNEAQ. The CDR3 contains 18 residues. The V gene end was trimmed by 5 bases and the J gene end by 7 bases; junction bases not matched to a gene: 17. CDR3: CASSPLTVLAGVMNEQFF. The CDR3 DNA reads TGTGCCAGCAGCCCCCTAACAGTCCTAGCGGGAGTGATGAATGAGCAGTTCTTC.

The rearrangement joins TRBV29-1 to TRBJ2-2; 11 bases match TRBD2. Germline CDR1 reads SQVTM; CDR2 reads ANQGSEA. This CDR3 has 15 amino acids. V trimming: 5 bases; J trimming: 3 bases; junction bases outside the gene matches: 5. CDR3 sequence: CSVRGLAEHTGELFF. The CDR3 DNA is TGCAGCGTTCGGGGACTAGCGGAGCACACCGGGGAGCTGTTTTTT.

The CDR3 nucleotides are TGTGCCAGCAGTCGGACAGGGCCTAATGAAAAACTGTTTTTT. Translation gives CASSRTGPNEKLFF. The gene calls are TRBV6-1 and TRBJ1-4; 8 nucleotides align to TRBD1. This CDR3 comprises 14 residues. Germline-derived CDR1 and CDR2 are MNHNS and SASEGT. The ends lost 5 bases at V and 3 bases at J; junction bases unmatched: 2.

This clonotype has ten or more counts. V and J are TRBV28 and TRBJ2-5; no reliable D call. This CDR3 has 12 amino acids. The germline V and J ends were trimmed by 8 bases and 5 bases, with 12 bases remaining between them. The germline gives CDR1 MDHEN, CDR2 SYDVKM. The CDR3 here is CASRPPGETQYF. In DNA form, the CDR3 reads TGTGCCAGCCGACCCCCGGGTGAGACCCAGTACTTC. The complete variable domain, with remaining parts taken from reference TRBV28 and TRBJ2-5, reads DVKVTQSSRYLVKRTGEKVFLECVQDMDHENMFWYRQDPGLGLRLIYFSYDVKMKEKGDIPEGYSVSREKKERFSLILESASTNQTSMYLCASRPPGETQYFGPGTRLLVL.

This clonotype was counted ten times or more. This chain connects TRBV7-2 to TRBJ2-1; TRBD2 matches 8 bases. After removal of 5 bases from V and 13 bases from J, the junction contained 7 bases not matched to a gene. The CDR3 contains 12 residues. The germline V gene has CDR1 SGHTA and CDR2 FQGNSA. The DNA of the CDR3 is TGTGCCAGCAGCCCGGAGCGGACTAGCCAGTTCTTC. It encodes CASSPERTSQFF. Variable domain in full (rest from reference TRBV7-2 and TRBJ2-1): GAGVSQSPSNKVTEKGKDVELRCDPISGHTALYWYRQSLGQGLEFLIYFQGNSAPDKSGLPSDRFSAERTGGSVSTLTIQRTQQEDSAVYLCASSPERTSQFFGPGTRLTVL.

The sample holds many counts of this clonotype. The V call is TRBV2, the J call TRBJ2-6; 10 bases line up with TRBD2. Germline V gene data show CDR1 as SNHLY and CDR2 as FYNNEI. Trimming at V came to 2 bases and at J to 5 bases, leaving 15 bases not matched to a gene. The CDR3 has 20 amino acids. The DNA for the CDR3 is TGTGCCAGCAGTGAAAACCCCCGGACTAGCGGCCACTTCAGGGCCAACGTCCTGACTTTC. The encoded protein is CASSENPRTSGHFRANVLTF. The variable domain in full, with the rest retrieved from reference TRBV2 and TRBJ2-6, is EPEVTQTPSHQVTQMGQEVILRCVPISNHLYFYWYRQILGQKVEFLVSFYNNEISEKSEIFDDQFSVERPDGSNFTLKIRSTKLEDSAMYFCASSENPRTSGHFRANVLTFGAGSRLTVL.

This clonotype was counted only a few times. The V and J genes are TRBV6-1 and TRBJ2-3; a possible D gene is TRBD1 (5 bases). Between the trimmed V and J ends, which lost 6 bases and 0 bases, there was a span of 16 bases. The germline V gene encodes CDR1 MNHNS and CDR2 SASEGT. The CDR3 consists of 16 residues. In DNA, the CDR3 is TGTGCCAGCAGCCCCGACAGATCTTTTAGCACAGATACGCAGTATTTT. It encodes CASSPDRSFSTDTQYF.